The 14 T cell receptor beta chains below come from one sample, sequenced in a study of identical twins. TCRdb re-called the 5' RACE reads through MiXCR, storing one row per CDR3 protein. The repertoire holds about 810,000 distinct CDR3 sequences, 12% seen once, with under 2% in the top ten. These same data were also listed under a study on yellow fever vaccine responses in identical twins.

Sample: PBMCs. The receptor source for this set is a woman in her late teens or twenties in good health.

The sample holds a few counts of this clonotype. The gene calls are TRBV29-1 and TRBJ2-1; tentatively, D is TRBD2 (5 bases). CDR3 size: 15 residues. V was cut by 3 bases and J by 0 bases, with 12 bases left in between. Germline values: CDR1 SQVTM, CDR2 ANQGSEA. As DNA, the CDR3 is TGCAGCGTTGAGTACCCAGGAGGCTCCTACAATGAGCAGTTCTTC. It yields the protein CSVEYPGGSYNEQFF.

This sequence joins TRBV15 and TRBJ2-7; TRBD2 matches at 7 bases. V was pared by 1 base and J by 1 base, with 4 bases of the junction left unmatched. CDR1 LNHNV and CDR2 YYDKDF come from the germline V gene (reference sequence). CDR3 length: 15 residues. CDR3 nucleotides: TGTGCCACCAGCAGAGGGACGGGGGGTTCCTACGAGCAGTACTTC. This encodes CATSRGTGGSYEQYF. The full variable domain, its missing parts supplied by reference TRBV15 and TRBJ2-7, is DAMVIQNPRYQVTQFGKPVTLSCSQTLNHNVMYWYQQKSSQAPKLLFHYYDKDFNNEADTPDNFQSRRPNTSFCFLDIRSPGLGDTAMYLCATSRGTGGSYEQYFGPGTRLTVT.

This sequence joins TRBV20-1 and TRBJ2-7; 7 bases align to TRBD1. The germline gives CDR1 DFQATT, CDR2 SNEGSKA (reference sequence). V trimming: 4 bases; J trimming: 4 bases; junction bases outside the gene matches: 7. CDR3 length equals 13 residues. CDR3 nucleotide sequence: TGCAGTGCTACCCCAGGGGGTCGGTACGAGCAGTACGTC. As protein: CSATPGGRYEQYV.

This chain joins TRBV5-1 and TRBJ2-1, with 12 bases identical to TRBD2. The CDR3 length is 15 residues. With V trimmed by 4 bases and J by 6 bases, 5 bases remained unmatched. Germline-derived CDR1 and CDR2 are SGHRS and YFSETQ. CDR3 nucleotides: TGCGCCAGCAGCGGACTAGCGGGGTGGATCAATGAGCAGTTCTTC. This sequence encodes CASSGLAGWINEQFF.

This clonotype was counted between two and nine times. The gene calls are TRBV29-1 and TRBJ2-7; D possibly corresponds to TRBD2 (5 bases). CDR1 is SQVTM and CDR2 is ANQGSEA in the germline V gene. This CDR3 region has 11 residues. Trimming took off 0 bases at V and 7 bases at J, with 7 bases between the two ends. The CDR3 here is CSVEDPGEQYF. The CDR3 coding sequence is TGCAGCGTTGAAGATCCGGGAGAGCAGTACTTC.

The V call is TRBV12-3 or TRBV12-4, the J call TRBJ2-3; D gene ambiguous. The CDR3 has 12 amino acids. V lost 6 bases, J lost 5 bases, and 9 bases lay in between. CDR3 coding DNA: TGTGCCAGCAGCCTGGGGATAGATACGCAGTATTTT. Translation gives CASSLGIDTQYF.

Concerning this clonotype itself: A much bigger clone sits one base away, suggesting this may be a read error. The chain has TRBV12-3 or TRBV12-4 and TRBJ1-1, with a possible D match to TRBD1 (6 bases). The CDR3 has 13 residues. For the CDR3, the DNA is TGTGCCAGCAGTTTAGAGCAGGGGTTCACCCTATTTTGG. It specifies CASSLEQGFTLFW.

This clonotype was counted a few times. The rearrangement links TRBV2 to TRBJ2-1, with TRBD1 matching over 7 bases. The V and J ends lost 8 bases and 4 bases, in that order; junction bases with no gene match: 5. CDR3 length equals 13 residues. Germline assignment: CDR1 SNHLY and CDR2 FYNNEI. In DNA form, the CDR3 reads TGTGCCAGCCTGGACAGGAGATACAATGAGCAGTTCTTC. Residues: CASLDRRYNEQFF.

The chain is built from TRBV7-2 and TRBJ2-5; 9 bases agree with TRBD2. Germline values: CDR1 SGHTA, CDR2 FQGNSA. This CDR3 has 15 amino acids. V shed 6 bases, J shed 2 bases, and the junction held 7 bases outside the gene matches. The CDR3 sequence is CASSPLAGQQETQYF. The CDR3 DNA reads as TGTGCCAGCAGTCCTCTAGCGGGGCAGCAAGAGACCCAGTACTTC.

The rearrangement links TRBV7-2 to TRBJ1-1; D is unclear. The CDR3 is 14 residues long. Germline V gene lookup returns CDR1 SGHTA and CDR2 FQGNSA. V was pared by 4 bases and J by 1 base, with 10 bases between. CDR3 region: CASSSRRGNTEAFF. In DNA form, the CDR3 reads TGTGCCAGCAGCTCCCGACGGGGGAACACTGAAGCTTTCTTT.

This clonotype was counted only a few times. This chain joins TRBV29-1 and TRBJ1-3; 9 bases agree with TRBD1. This CDR3 is built from 13 residues. V shed 6 bases, J shed 7 bases, and the junction held 7 bases outside the gene matches. Germline CDR1 SQVTM, CDR2 ANQGSEA. The CDR3 spells CSVPDRGGNTIYF. The DNA for the CDR3 is TGCAGCGTCCCGGACAGGGGTGGGAACACCATATATTTT. The full variable domain, its missing parts supplied by reference TRBV29-1 and TRBJ1-3, is SAVISQKPSRDICQRGTSLTIQCQVDSQVTMMFWYRQQPGQSLTLIATANQGSEATYESGFVIDKFPISRPNLTFSTLTVSNMSPEDSSIYLCSVPDRGGNTIYFGEGSWLTVV.

The chain has TRBV6-5 and TRBJ1-1, with D unresolved. This CDR3 contains 13 residues. In germline, CDR1 is MNHEY, CDR2 SVGAGI. The V gene lost 0 bases and the J gene lost 6 bases, with 8 bases spanning the gap. Here the CDR3 DNA reads TGTGCCAGCAGTTACTCGCGCATCGCTGAAGCTTTCTTT. It translates to CASSYSRIAEAFF.

There are a few counts of this clonotype. The chain links TRBV19 to TRBJ2-6; D is perhaps TRBD1 (5 bases). CDR3 size: 14 residues. The V gene's germline CDR1 is LNHDA and CDR2 SQIVND (reference sequence). V lost 8 bases to trimming and J lost 2 bases, with 10 bases between them. CDR3 in DNA: TGTGCCAGTTCCAGGGAACCTGGGGCCAACGTCCTGACTTTC. Encoded protein: CASSREPGANVLTF.

V is TRBV27 and J is TRBJ2-7; a possible D gene is TRBD2 (5 bases). CDR3 length equals 15 residues. Germline V gene data show CDR1 as MNHEY and CDR2 as SMNVEV (reference sequence). The ends were cut back, 5 bases at V and 0 bases at J, with 14 bases in the middle. This chain's CDR3 is CASSPGAGASYEQYV. In DNA, the CDR3 is TGTGCCAGCAGTCCTGGTGCGGGTGCCTCCTACGAGCAGTACGTC.